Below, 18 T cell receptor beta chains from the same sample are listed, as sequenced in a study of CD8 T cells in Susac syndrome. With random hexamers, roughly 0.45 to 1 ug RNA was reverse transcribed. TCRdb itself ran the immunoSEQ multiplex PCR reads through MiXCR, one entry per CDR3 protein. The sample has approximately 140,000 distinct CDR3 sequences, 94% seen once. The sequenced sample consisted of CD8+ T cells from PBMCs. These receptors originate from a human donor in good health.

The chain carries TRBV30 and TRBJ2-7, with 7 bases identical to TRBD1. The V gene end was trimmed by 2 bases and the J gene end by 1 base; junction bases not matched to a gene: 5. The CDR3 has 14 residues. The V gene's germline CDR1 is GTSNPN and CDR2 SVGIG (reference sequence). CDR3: CAWSWDSYSYEQYF. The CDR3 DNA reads TGTGCCTGGAGTTGGGACAGCTATTCCTACGAGCAGTACTTC.

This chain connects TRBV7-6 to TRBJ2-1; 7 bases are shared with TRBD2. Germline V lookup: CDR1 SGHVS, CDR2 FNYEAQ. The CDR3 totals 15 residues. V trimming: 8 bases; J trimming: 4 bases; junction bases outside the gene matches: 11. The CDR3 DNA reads TGTGCCAGCGGGGGATCTAGCGGATTTTACAATGAGCAGTTCTTC. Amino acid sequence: CASGGSSGFYNEQFF.

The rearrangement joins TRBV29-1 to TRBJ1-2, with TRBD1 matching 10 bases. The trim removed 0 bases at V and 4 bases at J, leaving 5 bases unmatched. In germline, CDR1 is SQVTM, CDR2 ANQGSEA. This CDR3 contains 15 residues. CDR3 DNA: TGCAGCGTTGAAGACAGACAGGGGGCATCCTATGGCTACACCTTC. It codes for CSVEDRQGASYGYTF. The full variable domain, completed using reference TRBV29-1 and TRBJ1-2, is SAVISQKPSRDICQRGTSLTIQCQVDSQVTMMFWYRQQPGQSLTLIATANQGSEATYESGFVIDKFPISRPNLTFSTLTVSNMSPEDSSIYLCSVEDRQGASYGYTFGSGTRLTVV.

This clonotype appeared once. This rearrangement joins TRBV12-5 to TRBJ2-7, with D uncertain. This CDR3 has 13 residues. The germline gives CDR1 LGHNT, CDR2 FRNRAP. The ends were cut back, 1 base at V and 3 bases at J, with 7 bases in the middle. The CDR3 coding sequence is TGTGCTAGTGGTTTGGACAGAAACTACGAGCAGTACTTC. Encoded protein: CASGLDRNYEQYF.

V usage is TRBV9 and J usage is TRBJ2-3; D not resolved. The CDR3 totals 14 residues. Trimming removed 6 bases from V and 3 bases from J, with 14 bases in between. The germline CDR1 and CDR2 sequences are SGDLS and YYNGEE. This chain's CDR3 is CASKQREDTDTQYF. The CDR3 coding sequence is TGTGCCAGCAAGCAGCGAGAGGATACAGATACGCAGTATTTT. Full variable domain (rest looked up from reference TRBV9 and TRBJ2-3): DSGVTQTPKHLITATGQRVTLRCSPRSGDLSVYWYQQSLDQGLQFLIQYYNGEERAKGNILERFSAQQFPDLHSELNLSSLELGDSALYFCASKQREDTDTQYFGPGTRLTVL.

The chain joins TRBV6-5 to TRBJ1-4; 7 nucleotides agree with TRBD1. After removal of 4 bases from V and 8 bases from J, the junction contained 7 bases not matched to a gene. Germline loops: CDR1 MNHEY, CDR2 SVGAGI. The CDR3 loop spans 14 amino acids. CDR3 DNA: TGTGCCAGCAGTTCCCGACAGGGAGGCGAAAAACTGTTTTTT. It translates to CASSSRQGGEKLFF.

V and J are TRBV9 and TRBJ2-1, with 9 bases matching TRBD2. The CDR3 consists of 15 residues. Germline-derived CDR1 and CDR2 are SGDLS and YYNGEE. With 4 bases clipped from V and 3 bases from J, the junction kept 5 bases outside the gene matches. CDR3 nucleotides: TGTGCCAGCAGCAAATGGACTAGCGACTACAATGAGCAGTTCTTC. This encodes CASSKWTSDYNEQFF.

The CDR3 DNA sequence: TGTGCCAGCAGTGATTCTGGATATGGATACGAGCAGTACTTC. Protein sequence: CASSDSGYGYEQYF. This chain connects TRBV2 to TRBJ2-7; the D is unclear. Germline assignment: CDR1 SNHLY and CDR2 FYNNEI. V was shortened by 3 bases and J by 4 bases, with 13 bases between the two germline ends. CDR3 length equals 14 residues.

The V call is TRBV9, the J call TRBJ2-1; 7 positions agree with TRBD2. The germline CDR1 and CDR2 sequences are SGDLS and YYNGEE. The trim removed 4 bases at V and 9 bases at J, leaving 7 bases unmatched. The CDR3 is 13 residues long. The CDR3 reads CASSPTLAGEQFF. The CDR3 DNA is TGTGCCAGCAGCCCAACTTTAGCGGGTGAGCAGTTCTTC.

CDR3 sequence (DNA): TGTGCCAGCAGCTTAGGCCCCGGTACCTACGAGCAGTACTTC. The encoded protein is CASSLGPGTYEQYF. This sequence joins TRBV7-2 and TRBJ2-7; D is uncertain. This CDR3 is 14 amino acids long. From germline, CDR1 is SGHTA and CDR2 FQGNSA. V shed 1 base and J shed 2 bases, with 9 bases lying between them.

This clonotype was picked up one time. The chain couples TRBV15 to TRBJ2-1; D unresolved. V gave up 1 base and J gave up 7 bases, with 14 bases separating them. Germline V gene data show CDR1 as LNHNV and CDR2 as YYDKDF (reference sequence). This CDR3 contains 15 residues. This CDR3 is CATSRGPELGNEQFF. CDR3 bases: TGTGCCACCAGCAGAGGACCGGAATTGGGTAATGAGCAGTTCTTC.

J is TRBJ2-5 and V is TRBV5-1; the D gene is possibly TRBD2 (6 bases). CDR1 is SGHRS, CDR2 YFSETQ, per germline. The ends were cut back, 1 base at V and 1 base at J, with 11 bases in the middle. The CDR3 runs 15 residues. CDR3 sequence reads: CASSLLGGIQETQYF. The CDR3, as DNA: TGCGCCAGCAGCTTGTTGGGCGGGATCCAAGAGACCCAGTACTTC.

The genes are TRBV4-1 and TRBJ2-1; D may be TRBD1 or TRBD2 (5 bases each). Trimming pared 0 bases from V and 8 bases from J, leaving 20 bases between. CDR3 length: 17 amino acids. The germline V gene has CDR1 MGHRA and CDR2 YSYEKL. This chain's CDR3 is CASSQDLLTGPPDEQFF. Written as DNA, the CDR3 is TGCGCCAGCAGCCAAGATCTTTTAACGGGACCACCTGATGAGCAGTTCTTC.

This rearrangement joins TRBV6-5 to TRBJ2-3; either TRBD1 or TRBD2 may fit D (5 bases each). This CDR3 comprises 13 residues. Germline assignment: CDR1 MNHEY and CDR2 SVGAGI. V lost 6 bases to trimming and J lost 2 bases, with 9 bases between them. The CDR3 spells CASRGTFTDTQYF. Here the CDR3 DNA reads TGTGCCAGCAGAGGGACGTTCACAGATACGCAGTATTTT.

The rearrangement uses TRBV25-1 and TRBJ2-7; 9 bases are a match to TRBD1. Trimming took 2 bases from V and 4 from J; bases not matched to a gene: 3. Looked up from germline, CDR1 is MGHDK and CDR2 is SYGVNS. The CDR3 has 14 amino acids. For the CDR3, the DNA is TGTGCCAGCAGTGAAGGGACAGGGTGGTACGAGCAGTACTTC. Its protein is CASSEGTGWYEQYF.

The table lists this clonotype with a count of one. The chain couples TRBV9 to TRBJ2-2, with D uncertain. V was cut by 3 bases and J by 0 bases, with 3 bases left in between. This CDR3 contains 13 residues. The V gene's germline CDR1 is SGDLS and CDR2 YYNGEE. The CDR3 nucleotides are TGTGCCAGCAGCGCCACGAACACCGGGGAGCTGTTTTTT. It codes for CASSATNTGELFF.

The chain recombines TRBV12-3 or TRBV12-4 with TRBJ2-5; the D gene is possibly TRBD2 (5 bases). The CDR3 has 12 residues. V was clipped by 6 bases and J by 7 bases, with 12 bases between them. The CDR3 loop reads CASSNGVVTQYF. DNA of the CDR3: TGTGCCAGCAGCAACGGGGTGGTGACCCAGTACTTC.

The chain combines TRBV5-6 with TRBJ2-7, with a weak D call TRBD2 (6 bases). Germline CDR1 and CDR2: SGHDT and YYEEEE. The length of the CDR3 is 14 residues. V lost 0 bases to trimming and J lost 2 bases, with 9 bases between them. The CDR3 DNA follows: TGTGCCAGCAGCTTGGCAGGGAGGACCTACGAGCAGTACTTC. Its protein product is CASSLAGRTYEQYF.